Presented here are 12 T cell receptor beta chains from one specimen sequenced in a study of neurological immune-mediated disorders. TCRdb re-called the 5' RACE reads with MiXCR, one entry per CDR3 protein. The sample has more than 70,000 distinct CDR3 sequences; roughly 18% are singletons. The specimen sequenced was PBMCs. The source is a woman aged 40 to 50 in good health.

This clonotype was recorded many times. The chain recombines TRBV5-1 with TRBJ2-5; perhaps TRBD1 as D (5 bases). Germline CDR1 reads SGHRS; CDR2 reads YFSETQ. V lost 0 bases, J lost 1 base, and 7 bases lay in between. This CDR3 is 14 amino acids long. CDR3 in DNA: TGCGCCAGCAGCTTGGTGACAGCCCAAGAGACCCAGTACTTC. Translating it yields CASSLVTAQETQYF.

This clonotype was recorded at least ten times. V gene TRBV27 combines with J gene TRBJ1-5; D may be TRBD1 (6 bases). The CDR3 length is 15 residues. From germline, CDR1 is MNHEY and CDR2 SMNVEV (reference sequence). V dropped 4 bases and J dropped 6 bases, with 16 bases sitting between them. CDR3 DNA: TGTGCCAGCAGTTGGGGGCAGGGGTCGGGTCAGCCCCAGCATTTT. This encodes CASSWGQGSGQPQHF.

In this sample, this clonotype turned up many times. V gene TRBV4-2 combines with J gene TRBJ1-3; D unresolved. Germline assignment: CDR1 LGHNA and CDR2 YNFKEQ. The CDR3 is made up of 15 amino acids. Trimming shortened V by 2 bases and J by 8 bases, and 16 bases separated the two germline ends. The CDR3 sequence is CASSQPGVKADTIYF. Here the CDR3 DNA reads TGTGCCAGCAGCCAACCGGGAGTCAAAGCGGACACCATATATTTT.

The chain employs TRBV5-6 and TRBJ2-7; tentative D call: TRBD1 (5 bases). V was trimmed by 4 bases and J by 4 bases, leaving 15 bases between them. Germline V gene sequence: CDR1 SGHDT, CDR2 YYEEEE. This CDR3 is 14 amino acids long. CDR3 amino acids: CASSPGHLLYEQYV. The CDR3 DNA sequence: TGTGCCAGCAGCCCCGGACACCTTCTATACGAGCAGTACGTC.

This clonotype was recorded at least ten times. The V gene is TRBV5-5, the J gene TRBJ2-3; perhaps D is TRBD1 or TRBD2 (5 bases each). There are 14 residues in the CDR3. The V end was cut by 3 bases, the J end by 6 bases, with 14 bases between. Germline loops: CDR1 SGHKS, CDR2 YYEKEE (reference sequence). In DNA, the CDR3 is TGTGCCAGCAGCTACGGGACCCTCCGCGATACGCAGTATTTT. Translating it yields CASSYGTLRDTQYF.

The V and J genes are TRBV3-1 and TRBJ2-2, with 7 positions matching TRBD1. Germline CDR1 LGHDT, CDR2 YNNKEL (reference sequence). V shed 9 bases and J 5 bases; nucleotides not matched to a gene: 15. This CDR3 is 16 amino acids long. CDR3 sequence: CASGQGTAQATGELFF. The CDR3 bases are TGTGCCAGTGGCCAAGGGACAGCCCAGGCGACCGGGGAGCTGTTTTTT. Variable domain in full (rest from reference TRBV3-1 and TRBJ2-2): DTAVSQTPKYLVTQMGNDKSIKCEQNLGHDTMYWYKQDSKKFLKIMFSYNNKELIINETVPNRFSPKSPDKAHLNLHINSLELGDSAVYFCASGQGTAQATGELFFGEGSRLTVL.

This clonotype was counted many times. The genes are TRBV5-1 and TRBJ1-2, with 7 bases lining up with TRBD1. There are 14 residues in the CDR3. Germline CDR1 is SGHRS and CDR2 is YFSETQ. Trimming took 3 bases from V and 6 from J; bases not matched to a gene: 8. CDR3 nucleotide sequence: TGCGCCAGCAGCTCTGGACAGGAGGTCAATGGCTACACCTTC. Protein sequence: CASSSGQEVNGYTF.

J is TRBJ1-1 and V is TRBV6-2 or TRBV6-3; D remains unclear. Germline V CDR1 and CDR2: MNHEY, SVGEGT. CDR3 length equals 13 residues. The CDR3 DNA is TGTGCTAGCTGTCTGTTAAGGAACACTGAAGCTTTCTTT. This sequence encodes CASCLLRNTEAFF.

Many counts were recorded for this clonotype. The genes are TRBV20-1 and TRBJ2-2; D not certain. V lost 2 bases, J lost 4 bases, and 2 bases lay in between. The CDR3 has 11 residues. Looked up from germline, CDR1 is DFQATT and CDR2 is SNEGSKA (reference sequence). CDR3 sequence reads: CSARFTGELFF. CDR3 nucleotide sequence: TGCAGTGCTAGATTCACCGGGGAGCTGTTTTTT.

This clonotype was seen only once. V gene TRBV4-1 combines with J gene TRBJ1-5; D remains ambiguous. This CDR3 has 14 residues. Germline values: CDR1 MGHRA, CDR2 YSYEKL. Trimming took 2 bases from V and 8 from J, leaving 13 bases between them. CDR3 protein: CASSQQSNAKPQHF. The CDR3 bases are TGCGCCAGCAGCCAACAATCGAACGCGAAGCCCCAGCATTTT.

This clonotype was observed a handful of times. V usage is TRBV24-1 and J usage is TRBJ1-5, with D perhaps TRBD1 (6 bases). Germline V gives CDR1 KGHDR, CDR2 SFDVKD. The CDR3 sequence is 15 residues long. The V and J ends lost 5 bases and 6 bases respectively, with 16 bases between them. CDR3 loop: CATSAGTLGSQPQHF. The CDR3 DNA sequence: TGTGCCACCAGTGCCGGGACACTCGGCAGTCAGCCCCAGCATTTT.

This clonotype has ten or more counts. This chain connects TRBV5-1 to TRBJ2-3, with D tentatively TRBD2 (7 bases). CDR1 is SGHRS, CDR2 YFSETQ, per germline. The CDR3 spans 15 residues. V lost 0 bases, J lost 5 bases, and 13 bases lay in between. The CDR3 sequence is CASSLAGGPEDTQYF. CDR3 bases: TGCGCCAGCAGCTTGGCCGGGGGGCCCGAAGATACGCAGTATTTT.